The rows below give T cell receptor beta chains drawn from one sample of a study of graft-versus-host responses after intestinal transplantation. These receptors' targets are unknown. TCRdb's table, derived via immunoSEQ multiplex PCR, lists solely in-frame clones and lacks some. The sample records around 78,000 clones, around 87% being singletons. Sequencing was performed on unstimulated CD8+ T cells sorted from spleen or lymph node cells, taken before transplant. The origin of the receptors is a human donor who was the organ donor for an intestinal transplant. CDR3s include the opening cysteine and the closing phenylalanine or tryptophan. Fields, in order: V gene, CDR3 length, clone size, D gene, J gene, CDR3 protein, CDR3 DNA. A D gene is named only where the DNA matches it firmly. Clone size appears in some rows only: once, few, many, or a class for an expanded clone.

V: TRBV6-1; length: 13; size: -; D: TRBD1; J: TRBJ1-2; CDR3: CASSGTGNYGYTF; DNA: TGTGCCAGCAGTGGGACAGGAAACTATGGCTACACCTTC
V: TRBV28; length: 16; size: -; D: TRBD2; J: TRBJ2-1; CDR3: CASSFLTSGGNNEQFF; DNA: TGTGCCAGCAGTTTTTTGACTAGCGGGGGAAACAATGAGCAGTTCTTC
V: TRBV27; length: 13; size: -; D: -; J: TRBJ2-5; CDR3: CASSSDALGAQYF; DNA: TGTGCCAGCTCTTCGGACGCCTTAGGAGCCCAGTACTTC
V: TRBV30; length: 12; size: -; D: TRBD1; J: TRBJ2-3; CDR3: CACTGDTDTQYF; DNA: TGTGCCTGCACAGGGGACACAGATACGCAGTATTTT
V: TRBV14; length: 16; size: -; D: TRBD2; J: TRBJ2-5; CDR3: CASSHRLAGAGETQYF; DNA: TGTGCCAGCAGCCATCGACTAGCGGGGGCCGGAGAGACCCAGTACTTC
V: TRBV4-3; length: 15; size: -; D: -; J: TRBJ1-5; CDR3: CASSQDFRLRQPQHF; DNA: TGCGCCAGCAGCCAAGATTTTCGCCTCAGGCAGCCCCAGCATTTT
V: TRBV7-8; length: 13; size: -; D: TRBD1; J: TRBJ1-2; CDR3: CASSLGQGRGYTF; DNA: TGTGCCAGCAGCTTAGGACAGGGGAGGGGCTACACCTTC
V: TRBV4-1; length: 17; size: -; D: -; J: TRBJ1-6; CDR3: CASSPVLPSSYNSPLHF; DNA: TGCGCCAGCAGCCCGGTCCTTCCTAGCTCCTATAATTCACCCCTCCACTTT
V: TRBV6-5; length: 14; size: -; D: TRBD1; J: TRBJ1-2; CDR3: CASSDSGTGDLDTF; DNA: TGTGCCAGCAGTGACTCCGGGACAGGGGATCTGGACACCTTC
V: TRBV2; length: 15; size: few; D: -; J: TRBJ1-1; CDR3: CASSEAGIMNTEAFF; DNA: TGTGCCAGCAGTGAAGCGGGAATCATGAACACTGAAGCTTTCTTT
V: TRBV6-4; length: 13; size: -; D: -; J: TRBJ2-3; CDR3: CASSDSGSDTQYF; DNA: TGTGCCAGCAGTGATTCGGGTTCGGATACGCAGTATTTT
V: TRBV4-2; length: 15; size: few; D: -; J: TRBJ2-7; CDR3: CASSQDETSSYEQYF; DNA: TGTGCCAGCAGCCAAGATGAGACTAGCTCCTACGAGCAGTACTTC
V: TRBV2; length: 16; size: -; D: TRBD1; J: TRBJ1-6; CDR3: CASSDRDRYLNSPLHF; DNA: TGTGCCAGCAGTGATCGGGACAGATATCTCAATTCACCCCTCCACTTT
V: TRBV2; length: 13; size: -; D: -; J: TRBJ1-2; CDR3: CASSEGDPYGYTF; DNA: TGTGCCAGCAGTGAAGGGGATCCTTATGGCTACACCTTC
V: TRBV5-4; length: 16; size: -; D: -; J: TRBJ2-7; CDR3: CASSWGTGSSQGEQYF; DNA: TGTGCCAGCAGCTGGGGTACAGGGTCCAGTCAGGGCGAGCAGTACTTC
V: TRBV4-2; length: 17; size: once; D: -; J: TRBJ2-7; CDR3: CASSQPFYGTSNSEQYF; DNA: TGTGCCAGCAGTCAACCCTTCTACGGGACCTCCAACTCCGAGCAGTACTTC
V: TRBV28; length: 15; size: -; D: -; J: TRBJ1-1; CDR3: CASSFPGIKNTEAFF; DNA: TGTGCCAGCAGTTTCCCAGGGATAAAAAACACTGAAGCTTTCTTT
V: TRBV14; length: 13; size: -; D: -; J: TRBJ1-1; CDR3: CASSLLMNTEAFF; DNA: TGTGCCAGCAGCCTTTTAATGAACACTGAAGCTTTCTTT
V: TRBV4-1; length: 14; size: -; D: TRBD1; J: TRBJ2-4; CDR3: CASSQERTGADPDF; DNA: TGCGCCAGCAGCCAAGAGCGGACAGGGGCGGATCCTGACTTC
V: TRBV4-1; length: 15; size: -; D: -; J: TRBJ2-2; CDR3: CASSSLEGNTGELFF; DNA: TGCGCCAGCAGCTCGCTGGAGGGGAACACCGGGGAGCTGTTTTTT
V: TRBV6-6; length: 13; size: -; D: -; J: TRBJ2-7; CDR3: CASSGWPLYEQYF; DNA: TGTGCCAGCAGTGGATGGCCCCTCTACGAGCAGTACTTC
V: TRBV19; length: 12; size: -; D: -; J: TRBJ1-1; CDR3: CASSIGVTEAFF; DNA: TGTGCCAGTAGTATAGGGGTGACTGAAGCTTTCTTT
V: TRBV12-5; length: 18; size: -; D: -; J: TRBJ1-5; CDR3: CASGLGLLPRGGNQPQHF; DNA: TGTGCTAGTGGTCTGGGACTGCTCCCTCGAGGAGGCAATCAGCCCCAGCATTTT
V: TRBV13; length: 13; size: once; D: -; J: TRBJ2-2; CDR3: CASSFGISGELFF; DNA: TGTGCCAGCAGCTTTGGGATATCCGGGGAGCTGTTTTTT
V: TRBV2; length: 14; size: once; D: TRBD1; J: TRBJ2-5; CDR3: CASIGDRGLETQYF; DNA: TGTGCCAGCATTGGGGACAGGGGGCTGGAGACCCAGTACTTC
V: TRBV29-1; length: 13; size: -; D: -; J: TRBJ1-2; CDR3: CSGWSGDNYGYTF; DNA: TGCAGCGGCTGGTCGGGCGATAACTATGGCTACACCTTC
V: TRBV27; length: 12; size: few; D: TRBD1; J: TRBJ1-1; CDR3: CASRTGGTEAFF; DNA: TGTGCCAGCAGGACAGGGGGCACTGAAGCTTTCTTT
V: TRBV4-1; length: 15; size: -; D: -; J: TRBJ1-5; CDR3: CASSQTGPFNQPQHF; DNA: TGCGCCAGCAGCCAAACAGGGCCGTTCAATCAGCCCCAGCATTTT
V: TRBV10-3; length: 11; size: -; D: -; J: TRBJ1-2; CDR3: CAIETDYGYTF; DNA: TGTGCCATCGAAACTGATTATGGCTACACCTTC